These T cell receptor beta chains were read from a single sample in a study of graft-versus-host responses after intestinal transplantation. Only in-frame clones appear in the TCRdb table, and some are missing; sequencing was by immunoSEQ multiplex PCR. The repertoire includes about 70,000 clones, about 94% of them detected once, and less than 0.55% sits in the top ten. Their target antigens are unknown. Material: unstimulated CD8+ T cells sorted from spleen or lymph node cells, obtained before intestinal transplant. The receptors originated from a human donor who received an intestinal transplant. CDR3s include the opening cysteine and the closing phenylalanine or tryptophan. Fields, in order: J gene, clone size, V gene, D gene, CDR3 DNA, CDR3 protein. D genes are given only for firm matches. Clone size is given for some rows only: seen once, a few or many times, or a class if the clone is expanded.

TRBJ2-1,-,TRBV5-1,TRBD1,TGCGCCAGCAGCTTGGAGGACAGGGGGCCCTACAATGAGCAGTTCTTC,CASSLEDRGPYNEQFF
TRBJ2-7,-,TRBV7-9,-,TGTGCCAGCAGCTCGGGAGCTCGGCCTATGGAGCAGTACTTC,CASSSGARPMEQYF
TRBJ2-7,-,TRBV18,-,TGTGCCAGCTCATCAGACGACCTGAGCATTTACGAGCAGTACTTC,CASSSDDLSIYEQYF
TRBJ2-5,-,TRBV7-6,-,TGTGCCAGCAGCTTTAGCGGAGAACAAGAGACCCAGTACTTC,CASSFSGEQETQYF
TRBJ2-1,-,TRBV6-5,TRBD2,TGTGCCAGCAGTTACTCTGGACTAGCGGGAGTTAATGAGCAGTTCTTC,CASSYSGLAGVNEQFF
TRBJ1-2,-,TRBV28,-,TGTGCCAGCAGTTTACGGTACAGACCTAACTATGGCTACACCTTC,CASSLRYRPNYGYTF
TRBJ2-7,-,TRBV5-8,-,TGTGCCAGCAGCCTAAGGGCCCTCCCCTACGAGCAGTACTTC,CASSLRALPYEQYF
TRBJ2-7,-,TRBV6-1,-,TGTGCCAGCAGTGAAGGGGCGTTCTACGAGCAGTACTTC,CASSEGAFYEQYF
TRBJ2-1,-,TRBV5-1,TRBD2,TGCGCCAGCAGCTTTGCCGGGACTAGCGGGAGGGCCGCTGTATACAATGAGCAGTTCTTC,CASSFAGTSGRAAVYNEQFF
TRBJ1-1,-,TRBV7-2,-,TGTGCCAGCAGCTTAGTCCAGAACACTGAAGCTTTCTTT,CASSLVQNTEAFF
TRBJ1-1,-,TRBV14,-,TGTGCCAGCAGCCTCCCCTATGGGGGGGGAACTGAAGCTTTCTTT,CASSLPYGGGTEAFF
TRBJ1-5,-,TRBV4-1,-,TGCGCCAGCAGCCAAGATCTAGGGGCTCAGCCCCAGCATTTT,CASSQDLGAQPQHF
TRBJ2-1,once,TRBV27,TRBD2,TGTGCCAGCAGTTTAGCGGGAGGATCTTACAATGAGCAGTTCTTC,CASSLAGGSYNEQFF